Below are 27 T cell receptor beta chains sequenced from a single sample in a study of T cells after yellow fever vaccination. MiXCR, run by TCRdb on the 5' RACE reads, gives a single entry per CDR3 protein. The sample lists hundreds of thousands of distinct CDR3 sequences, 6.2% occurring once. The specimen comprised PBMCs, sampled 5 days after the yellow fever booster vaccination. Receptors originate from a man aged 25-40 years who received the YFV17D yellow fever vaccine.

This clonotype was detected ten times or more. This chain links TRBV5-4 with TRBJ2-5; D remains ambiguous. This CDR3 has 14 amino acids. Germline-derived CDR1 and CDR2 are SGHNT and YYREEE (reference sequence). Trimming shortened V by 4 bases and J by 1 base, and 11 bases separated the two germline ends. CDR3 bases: TGTGCCAGCAGCGGCGACCCCCTCCAAGAGACCCAGTACTTC. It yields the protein CASSGDPLQETQYF.

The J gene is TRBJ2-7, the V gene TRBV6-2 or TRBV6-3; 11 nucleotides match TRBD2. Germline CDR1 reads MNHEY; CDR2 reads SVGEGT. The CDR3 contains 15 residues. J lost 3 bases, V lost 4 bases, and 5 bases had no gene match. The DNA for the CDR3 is TGTGCCAGCAGTTCGGCCGGGACTAGCGGCTACGAGCAGTACTTC. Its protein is CASSSAGTSGYEQYF.

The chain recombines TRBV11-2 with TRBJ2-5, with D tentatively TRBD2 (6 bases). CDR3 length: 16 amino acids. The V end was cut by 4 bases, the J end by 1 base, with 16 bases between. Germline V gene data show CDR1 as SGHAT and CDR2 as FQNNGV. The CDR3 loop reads CASSSTHLATQETQYF. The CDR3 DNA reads TGTGCCAGCAGCTCGACCCACCTAGCGACCCAAGAGACCCAGTACTTC.

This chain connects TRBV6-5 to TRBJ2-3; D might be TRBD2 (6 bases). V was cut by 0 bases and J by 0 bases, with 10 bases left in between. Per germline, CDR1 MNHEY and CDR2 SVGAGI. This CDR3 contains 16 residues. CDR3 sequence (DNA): TGTGCCAGCAGTTACTCACCCGGGAGTAGCACAGATACGCAGTATTTT. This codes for CASSYSPGSSTDTQYF.

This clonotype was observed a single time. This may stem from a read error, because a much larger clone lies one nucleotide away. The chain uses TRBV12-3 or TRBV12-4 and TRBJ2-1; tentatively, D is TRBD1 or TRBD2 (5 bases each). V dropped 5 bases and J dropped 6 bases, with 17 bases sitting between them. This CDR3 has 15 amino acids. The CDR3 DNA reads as TGTGCCAGCAGTCGGACCGATGGGGGTTCCAATGAGCAGTTCTTC. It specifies CASSRTDGGSNEQFF.

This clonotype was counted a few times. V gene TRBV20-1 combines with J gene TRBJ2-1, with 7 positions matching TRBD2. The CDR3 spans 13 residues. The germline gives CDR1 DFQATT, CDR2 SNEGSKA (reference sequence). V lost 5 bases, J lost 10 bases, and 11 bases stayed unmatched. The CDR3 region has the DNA TGCAGTGCTGAAAGAATCGCGGGAGAGGAGCAGTTCTTC. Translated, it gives CSAERIAGEEQFF.

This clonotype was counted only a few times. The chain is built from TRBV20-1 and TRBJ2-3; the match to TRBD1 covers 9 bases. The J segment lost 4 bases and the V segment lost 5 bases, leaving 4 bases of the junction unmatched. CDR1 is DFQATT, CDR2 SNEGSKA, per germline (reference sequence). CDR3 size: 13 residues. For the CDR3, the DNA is TGCAGTGCTCCGGACAGGGGAGCAGATACGCAGTATTTT. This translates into CSAPDRGADTQYF.

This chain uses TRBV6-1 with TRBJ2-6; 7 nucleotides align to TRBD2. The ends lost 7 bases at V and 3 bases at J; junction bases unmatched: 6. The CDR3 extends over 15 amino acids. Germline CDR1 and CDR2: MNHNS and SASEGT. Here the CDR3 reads CASTLGGGGANVLTF. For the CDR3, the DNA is TGTGCCAGCACCCTGGGGGGGGGTGGGGCCAACGTCCTGACTTTC.

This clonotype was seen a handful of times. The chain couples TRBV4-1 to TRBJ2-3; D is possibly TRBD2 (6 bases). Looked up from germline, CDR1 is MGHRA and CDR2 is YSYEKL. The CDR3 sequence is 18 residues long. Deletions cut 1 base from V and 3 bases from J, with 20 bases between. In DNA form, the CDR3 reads TGCGCCAGCAGCCAAGCATTATACCGGGACTCAAGGACAGATACGCAGTATTTT. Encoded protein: CASSQALYRDSRTDTQYF.

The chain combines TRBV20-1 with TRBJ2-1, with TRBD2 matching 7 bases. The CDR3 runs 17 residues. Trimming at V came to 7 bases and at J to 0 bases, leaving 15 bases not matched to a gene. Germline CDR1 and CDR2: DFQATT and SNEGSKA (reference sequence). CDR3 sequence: CSVRGVTGLSSYNEQFF. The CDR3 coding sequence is TGCAGTGTTCGGGGGGTTACGGGACTAAGCTCCTACAATGAGCAGTTCTTC.

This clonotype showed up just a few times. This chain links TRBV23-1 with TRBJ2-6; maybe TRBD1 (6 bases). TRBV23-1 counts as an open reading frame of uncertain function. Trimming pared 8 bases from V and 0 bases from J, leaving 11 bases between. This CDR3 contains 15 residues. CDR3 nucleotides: TGCGCCAGCGACATACAGGGCTCTGGGGCCAACGTCCTGACTTTC. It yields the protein CASDIQGSGANVLTF.

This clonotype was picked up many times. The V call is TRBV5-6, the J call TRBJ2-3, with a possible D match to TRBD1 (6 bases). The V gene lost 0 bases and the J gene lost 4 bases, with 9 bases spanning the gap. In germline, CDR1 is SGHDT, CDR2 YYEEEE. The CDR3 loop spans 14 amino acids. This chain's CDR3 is CASSLGGHSDTQYF. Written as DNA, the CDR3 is TGTGCCAGCAGCTTGGGGGGGCACTCAGATACGCAGTATTTT.

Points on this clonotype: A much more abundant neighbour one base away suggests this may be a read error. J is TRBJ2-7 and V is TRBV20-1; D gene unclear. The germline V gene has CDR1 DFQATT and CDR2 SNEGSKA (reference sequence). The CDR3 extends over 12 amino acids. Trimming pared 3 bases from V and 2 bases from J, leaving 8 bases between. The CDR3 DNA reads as TGCAGTGCTAGCGACGGACCCTACGAGCAGTACTTC. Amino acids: CSASDGPYEQYF.

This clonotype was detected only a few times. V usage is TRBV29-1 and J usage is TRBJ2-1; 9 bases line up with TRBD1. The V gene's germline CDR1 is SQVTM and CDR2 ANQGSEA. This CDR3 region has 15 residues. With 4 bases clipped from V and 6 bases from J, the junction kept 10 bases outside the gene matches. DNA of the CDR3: TGCAGCGTTGCTGTCTTACAGGGGGCAAGCAATGAGCAGTTCTTC. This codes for CSVAVLQGASNEQFF.

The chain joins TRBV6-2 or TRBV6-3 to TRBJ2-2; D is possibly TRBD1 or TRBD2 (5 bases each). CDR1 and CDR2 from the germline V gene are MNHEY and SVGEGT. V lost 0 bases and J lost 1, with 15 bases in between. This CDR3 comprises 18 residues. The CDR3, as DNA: TGTGCCAGCAGTTACTCCCGGGACGGGTCTCTGAACACCGGGGAGCTGTTTTTT. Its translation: CASSYSRDGSLNTGELFF.

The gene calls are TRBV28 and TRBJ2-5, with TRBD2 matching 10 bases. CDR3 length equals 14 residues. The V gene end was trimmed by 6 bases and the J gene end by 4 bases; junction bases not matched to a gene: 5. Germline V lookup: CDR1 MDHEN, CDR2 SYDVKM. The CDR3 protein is CASSRAGGPETQYF. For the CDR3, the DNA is TGTGCCAGCAGCAGAGCGGGAGGGCCAGAGACCCAGTACTTC.

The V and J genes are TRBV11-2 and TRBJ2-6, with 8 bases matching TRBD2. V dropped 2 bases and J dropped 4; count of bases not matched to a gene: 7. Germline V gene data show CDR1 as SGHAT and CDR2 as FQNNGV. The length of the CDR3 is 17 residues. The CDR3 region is CASSLRRGEAGANVLTF. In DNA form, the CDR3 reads TGTGCCAGCAGCTTAAGGCGGGGGGAAGCCGGGGCCAACGTCCTGACTTTC. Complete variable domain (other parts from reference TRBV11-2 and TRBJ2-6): EAGVAQSPRYKIIEKRQSVAFWCNPISGHATLYWYQQILGQGPKLLIQFQNNGVVDDSQLPKDRFSAERLKGVDSTLKIQPAKLEDSAVYLCASSLRRGEAGANVLTFGAGSRLTVL.

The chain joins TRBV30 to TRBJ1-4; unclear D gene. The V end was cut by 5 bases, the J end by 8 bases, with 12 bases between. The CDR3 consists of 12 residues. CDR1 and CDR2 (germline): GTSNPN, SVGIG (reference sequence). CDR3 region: CAWAREGEKLFF. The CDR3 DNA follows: TGTGCCTGGGCGCGTGAAGGGGAAAAACTGTTTTTT.

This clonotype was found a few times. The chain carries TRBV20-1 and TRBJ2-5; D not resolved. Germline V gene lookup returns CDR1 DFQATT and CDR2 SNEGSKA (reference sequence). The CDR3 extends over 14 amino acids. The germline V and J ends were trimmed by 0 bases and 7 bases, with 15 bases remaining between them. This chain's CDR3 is CSARDLGQPGTQYF. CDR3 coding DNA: TGCAGTGCTAGAGATCTCGGGCAGCCGGGGACCCAGTACTTC.

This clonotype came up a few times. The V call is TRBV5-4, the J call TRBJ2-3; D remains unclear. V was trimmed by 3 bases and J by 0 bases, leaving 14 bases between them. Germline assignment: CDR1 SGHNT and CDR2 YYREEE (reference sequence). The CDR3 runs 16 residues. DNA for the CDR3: TGTGCCAGCAGCTCCGACCCGAGTGGGAGCACAGATACGCAGTATTTT. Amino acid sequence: CASSSDPSGSTDTQYF.

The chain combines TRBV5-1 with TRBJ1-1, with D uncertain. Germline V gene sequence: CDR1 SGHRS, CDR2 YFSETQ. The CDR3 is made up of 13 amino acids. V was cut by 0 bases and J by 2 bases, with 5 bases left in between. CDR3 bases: TGCGCCAGCAGCTTGGACATTAACACTGAAGCTTTCTTT. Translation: CASSLDINTEAFF. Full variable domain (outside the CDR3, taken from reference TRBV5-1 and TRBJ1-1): KAGVTQTPRYLIKTRGQQVTLSCSPISGHRSVSWYQQTPGQGLQFLFEYFSETQRNKGNFPGRFSGRQFSNSRSEMNVSTLELGDSALYLCASSLDINTEAFFGQGTRLTVV.

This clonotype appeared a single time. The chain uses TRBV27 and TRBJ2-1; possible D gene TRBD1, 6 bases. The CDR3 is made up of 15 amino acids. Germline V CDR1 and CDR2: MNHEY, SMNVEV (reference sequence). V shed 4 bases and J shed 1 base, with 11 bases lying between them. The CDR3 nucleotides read TGTGCCAGCAGTTCGGACAGACGGTCCTACAATGAGCAGTTCTTC. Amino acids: CASSSDRRSYNEQFF.

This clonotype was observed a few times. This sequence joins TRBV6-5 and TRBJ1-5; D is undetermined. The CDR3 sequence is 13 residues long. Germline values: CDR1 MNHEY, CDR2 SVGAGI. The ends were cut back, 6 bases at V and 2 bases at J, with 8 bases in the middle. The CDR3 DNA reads TGTGCCAGCAGAGCGTTGGGCAATCAGCCCCAGCATTTT. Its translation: CASRALGNQPQHF.

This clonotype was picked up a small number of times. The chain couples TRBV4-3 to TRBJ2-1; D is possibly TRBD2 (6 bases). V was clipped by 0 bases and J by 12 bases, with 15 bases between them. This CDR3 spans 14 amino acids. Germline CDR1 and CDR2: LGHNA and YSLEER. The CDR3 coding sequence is TGCGCCAGCAGCCAAGAAGGGCCCGGGAGTGTGCAGTTCTTC. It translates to CASSQEGPGSVQFF.

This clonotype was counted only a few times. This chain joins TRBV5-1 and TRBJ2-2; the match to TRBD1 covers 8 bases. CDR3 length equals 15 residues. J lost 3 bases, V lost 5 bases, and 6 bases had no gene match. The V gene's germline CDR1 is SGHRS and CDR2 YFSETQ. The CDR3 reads CASSQTGAYTGELFF. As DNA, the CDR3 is TGCGCCAGCAGTCAGACAGGGGCGTACACCGGGGAGCTGTTTTTT.

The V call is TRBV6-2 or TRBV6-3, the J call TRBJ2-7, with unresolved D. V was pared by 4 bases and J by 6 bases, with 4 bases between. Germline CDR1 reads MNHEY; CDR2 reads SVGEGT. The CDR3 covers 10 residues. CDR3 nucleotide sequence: TGTGCCAGCAGTTTCGGCGAGCAGTACTTC. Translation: CASSFGEQYF.

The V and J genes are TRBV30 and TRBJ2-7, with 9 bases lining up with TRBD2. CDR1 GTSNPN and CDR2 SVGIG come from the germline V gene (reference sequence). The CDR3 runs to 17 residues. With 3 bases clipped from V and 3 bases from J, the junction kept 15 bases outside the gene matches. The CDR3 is CAWSQTMGREGDYEQYF. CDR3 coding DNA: TGTGCCTGGAGCCAAACAATGGGGCGGGAGGGGGACTACGAGCAGTACTTC.